One and the same sample provided the 2 T cell receptor beta chains below, sequenced in a study of shared clonotypes between healthy human individuals. Repertoires were generated with immunoSEQ multiplex PCR, while TCRdb's copy carries only in-frame clones and drops some. Among around 1,900,000 clones listed, approximately 92% were seen once. Terminally differentiated effector memory CD45RA+ cells were left out of the naive CD8 fraction, which was CD45RO-negative and positively selected for CCR7. The specimen was naive CD8+ T cells from PBMCs. Receptors originate from a young man in good health. Some clones in this sample may be carry-over from other donors' samples.

The rearrangement joins TRBV6-1 to TRBJ1-1; D perhaps matches TRBD1 (5 bases). Germline V gene data show CDR1 as MNHNS and CDR2 as SASEGT. This CDR3 is 15 amino acids long. Trimming took 2 bases from V and 0 from J, leaving 10 bases between them. The CDR3 sequence is CASSESAGMNTEAFF. The CDR3 region has the DNA TGTGCCAGCAGTGAAAGCGCAGGGATGAACACTGAAGCTTTCTTT.

The chain couples TRBV7-3 to TRBJ2-7, with D perhaps TRBD1 or TRBD2 (6 bases each). CDR3 size: 13 residues. V shed 2 bases and J shed 2 bases, with 7 bases lying between them. The germline V gene has CDR1 SGHTA and CDR2 FQGTGA. CDR3 in DNA: TGTGCCAGCAGCTTAGGGGGGCCCTACGAGCAGTACTTC. This translates into CASSLGGPYEQYF.